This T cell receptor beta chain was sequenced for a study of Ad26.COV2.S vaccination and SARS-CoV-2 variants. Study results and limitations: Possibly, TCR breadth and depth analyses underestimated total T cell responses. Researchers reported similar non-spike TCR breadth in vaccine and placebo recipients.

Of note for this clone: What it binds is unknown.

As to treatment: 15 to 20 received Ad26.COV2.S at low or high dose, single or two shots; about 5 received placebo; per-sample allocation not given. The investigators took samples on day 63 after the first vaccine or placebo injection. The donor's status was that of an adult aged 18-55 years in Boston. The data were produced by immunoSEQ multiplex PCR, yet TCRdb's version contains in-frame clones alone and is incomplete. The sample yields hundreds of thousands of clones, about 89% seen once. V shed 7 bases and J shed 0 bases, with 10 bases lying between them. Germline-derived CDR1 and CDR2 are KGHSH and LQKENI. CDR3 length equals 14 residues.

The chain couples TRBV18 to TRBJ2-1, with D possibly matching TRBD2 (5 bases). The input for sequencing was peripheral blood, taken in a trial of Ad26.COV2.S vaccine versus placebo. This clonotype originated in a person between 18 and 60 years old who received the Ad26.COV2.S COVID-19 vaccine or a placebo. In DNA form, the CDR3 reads TGTGCCAGCTATAGCGCTAGCTCCTACAATGAGCAGTTCTTC. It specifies CASYSASSYNEQFF.